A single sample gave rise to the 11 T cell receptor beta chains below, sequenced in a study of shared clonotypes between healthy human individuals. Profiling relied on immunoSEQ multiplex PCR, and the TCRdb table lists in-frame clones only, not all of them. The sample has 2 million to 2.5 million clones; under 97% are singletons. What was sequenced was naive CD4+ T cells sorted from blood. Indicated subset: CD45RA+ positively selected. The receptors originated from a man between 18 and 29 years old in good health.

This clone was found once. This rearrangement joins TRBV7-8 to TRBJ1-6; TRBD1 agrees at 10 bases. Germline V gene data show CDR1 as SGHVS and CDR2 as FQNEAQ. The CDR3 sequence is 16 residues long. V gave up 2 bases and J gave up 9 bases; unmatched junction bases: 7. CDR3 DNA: TGTGCCAGCAGCTTACCGGGGACAGGGGTCGCTTCACCCCTCCACTTT. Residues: CASSLPGTGVASPLHF.

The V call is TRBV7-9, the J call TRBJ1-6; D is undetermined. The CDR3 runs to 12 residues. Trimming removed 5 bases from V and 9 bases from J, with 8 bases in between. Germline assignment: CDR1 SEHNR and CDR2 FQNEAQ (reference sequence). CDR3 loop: CASSRGSSPLHF. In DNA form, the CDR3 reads TGTGCCAGCAGCCGGGGTAGTTCACCCCTCCACTTT.

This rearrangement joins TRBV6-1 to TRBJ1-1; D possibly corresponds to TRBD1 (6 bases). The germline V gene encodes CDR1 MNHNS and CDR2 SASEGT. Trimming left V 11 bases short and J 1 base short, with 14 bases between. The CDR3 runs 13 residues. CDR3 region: CAFRGGQNTEAFF. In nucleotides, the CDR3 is TGTGCCTTCCGAGGGGGACAGAACACTGAAGCTTTCTTT.

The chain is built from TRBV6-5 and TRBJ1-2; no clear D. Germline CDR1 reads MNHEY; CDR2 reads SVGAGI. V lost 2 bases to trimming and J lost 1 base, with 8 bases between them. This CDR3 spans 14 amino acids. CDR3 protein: CASSYDRSNYGYTF. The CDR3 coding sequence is TGTGCCAGCAGTTACGATAGGAGTAACTATGGCTACACCTTC.

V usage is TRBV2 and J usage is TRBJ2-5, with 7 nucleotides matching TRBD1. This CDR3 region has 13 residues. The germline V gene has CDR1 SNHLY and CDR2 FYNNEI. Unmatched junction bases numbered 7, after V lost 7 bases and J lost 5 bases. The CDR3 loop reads CASKTGFGETQYF. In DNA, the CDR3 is TGTGCCAGCAAGACAGGGTTCGGGGAGACCCAGTACTTC.

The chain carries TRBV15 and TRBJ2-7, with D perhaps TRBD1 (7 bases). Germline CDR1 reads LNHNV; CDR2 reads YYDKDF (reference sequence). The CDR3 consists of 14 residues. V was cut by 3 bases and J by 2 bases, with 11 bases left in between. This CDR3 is CATSSGGGPYEQYF. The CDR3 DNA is TGTGCCACCAGCAGCGGAGGGGGCCCCTACGAGCAGTACTTC.

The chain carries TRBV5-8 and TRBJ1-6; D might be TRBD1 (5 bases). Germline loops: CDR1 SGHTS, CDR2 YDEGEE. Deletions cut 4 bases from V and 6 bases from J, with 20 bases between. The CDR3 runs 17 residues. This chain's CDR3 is CASSREGLPVSNSPLHF. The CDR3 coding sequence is TGTGCCAGCAGCCGGGAGGGGCTACCAGTATCTAATTCACCCCTCCACTTT.

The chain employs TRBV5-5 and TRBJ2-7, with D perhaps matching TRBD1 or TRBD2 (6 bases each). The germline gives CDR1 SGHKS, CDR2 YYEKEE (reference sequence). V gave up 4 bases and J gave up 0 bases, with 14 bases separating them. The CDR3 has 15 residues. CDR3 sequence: CASSRGGLSSYEQYF. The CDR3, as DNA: TGTGCCAGCAGCCGAGGGGGACTGAGCTCCTACGAGCAGTACTTC.

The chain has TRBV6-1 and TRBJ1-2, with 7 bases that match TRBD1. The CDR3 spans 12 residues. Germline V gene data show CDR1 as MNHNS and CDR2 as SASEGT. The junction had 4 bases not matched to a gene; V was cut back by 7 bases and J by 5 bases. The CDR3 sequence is CASTWTGYGYTF. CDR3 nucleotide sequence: TGTGCCAGCACCTGGACAGGATATGGCTACACCTTC.

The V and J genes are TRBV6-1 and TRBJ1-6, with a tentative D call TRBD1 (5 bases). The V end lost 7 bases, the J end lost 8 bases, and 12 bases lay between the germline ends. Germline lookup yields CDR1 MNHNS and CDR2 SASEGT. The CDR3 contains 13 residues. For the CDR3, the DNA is TGTGCCAGCAATCCGGGGGATTATTCACCCCTCCACTTT. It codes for CASNPGDYSPLHF.

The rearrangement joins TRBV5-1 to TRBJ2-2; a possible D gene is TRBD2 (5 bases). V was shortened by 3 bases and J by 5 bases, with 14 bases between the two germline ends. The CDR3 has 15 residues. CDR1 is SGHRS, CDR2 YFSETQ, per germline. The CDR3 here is CASSSDSALTGELFF. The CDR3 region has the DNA TGCGCCAGCAGCTCGGACTCCGCTCTAACCGGGGAGCTGTTTTTT.